The sequence of this TCR beta chain was determined in a study of T-cell reconstitution after alpha-beta-depleted transplantation in children. Per germline, CDR1 KGHSH and CDR2 LQKENI. The CDR3 loop spans 17 amino acids. About this clonotype: It may be a read error: a sequence one base away is much more abundant.

Construction of the TCRbeta library involved unique molecular identifiers. Each CDR3 protein is one row after TCRdb ran MiXCR on the PCR reads. This table has some 250,000 distinct CDR3 sequences, more than 10% appearing once. The chain links TRBV18 to TRBJ2-4, with D perhaps being TRBD1 or TRBD2 (5 bases each). Material: PBMCs from the stem cell graft donor, obtained from the stem cell graft. The origin of this receptor is a human donor who donated a stem cell graft to a child with acute lymphoblastic leukemia. CDR3 loop: CASSPWAPHGAKSIQYF. The CDR3 region has the DNA TGTGCCAGCTCACCCTGGGCCCCTCACGGGGCCAAAAGCATTCAGTACTTC.